This TCR beta chain stems from a study of T-cell memory formation after mild COVID-19. Study summary: There were largely donor-specific TCR clusters.

V was clipped by 3 bases and J by 5 bases, with 10 bases between them. The CDR3 spans 13 residues. TCRdb used MiXCR to reprocess the 5' RACE reads, holding one entry per CDR3 protein. The sample lists 250,000 or so distinct CDR3 sequences; roughly 18% were seen once. J is TRBJ2-5 and V is TRBV12-3 or TRBV12-4; D unresolved. The sequencing input was PBMCs or a T cell subset sorted from them (not recorded which). This sequence originates from a man between 18 and 35 years old who had mild COVID-19 (a few samples of this study predate the infection). Cell type and time point are not known. The CDR3 DNA reads as TGTGCCAGCAGTTTGGGAATTATGGAGACCCAGTACTTC. As protein: CASSLGIMETQYF.